A selection of T cell receptor beta chains follows, all from one sample in a study of blood T cell repertoires in COVID-19. Sequencing used immunoSEQ multiplex PCR; TCRdb keeps in-frame clones, though not all of them. The table has about 280,000 clones, approximately 91% seen once; the top ten hold around 10%. Sequenced input: peripheral blood. All receptors derive from a woman aged 30 to 39 with COVID-19, enrolled during active disease. The CDR3 runs from the conserved cysteine through the conserved F or W. A D gene is named only where the DNA matches it firmly. The listing skips clone size in some rows; elsewhere it reads once, few, many or a size class.

CDR3,DNA,length,size,J,V,D
CASSLGAPGQVSETQYF,TGCGCCAGCAGCTTGGGGGCACCGGGACAGGTTTCGGAGACCCAGTACTTC,17,NA,TRBJ2-5,TRBV5-1,TRBD1
CASSLGGQPQHF,TGTGCCAGCAGCTTAGGAGGGCAGCCCCAGCATTTT,12,few,TRBJ1-5,TRBV7-9,NA
CATSRAPLAETQYF,TGTGCCACCAGCAGAGCTCCTTTAGCCGAGACCCAGTACTTC,14,NA,TRBJ2-5,TRBV15,NA
CASSLVDSSTDTQYF,TGCGCCAGCAGCTTGGTAGACAGTAGCACAGATACGCAGTATTTT,15,once,TRBJ2-3,TRBV5-1,NA
CASSYSRGNTEAFF,TGTGCCAGCAGTTACTCAAGGGGTAACACTGAAGCTTTCTTT,14,NA,TRBJ1-1,TRBV6-5,NA
CASSSSADWRGNEQFF,TGTGCCAGCAGCTCGTCGGCAGACTGGCGAGGCAATGAGCAGTTCTTC,16,NA,TRBJ2-1,TRBV14,NA
CASSPWRQVEGTQYF,TGCGCCAGCAGCCCTTGGCGGCAGGTAGAGGGGACCCAGTACTTC,15,NA,TRBJ2-5,TRBV23-1,NA
CASSHTSGRGSPDTQYF,TGCGCCAGCAGCCATACTAGCGGGAGAGGGTCCCCAGATACGCAGTATTTT,17,once,TRBJ2-3,TRBV4-3,TRBD2
CASSREASGRATEQYF,TGCGCCAGCAGCCGGGAGGCAAGCGGGAGGGCTACCGAGCAGTACTTC,16,NA,TRBJ2-7,TRBV5-1,TRBD2
CASVLETEAFF,TGTGCCAGCGTTTTAGAAACTGAAGCTTTCTTT,11,once,TRBJ1-1,TRBV6-6,NA
CASSLLAGGAGYTF,TGTGCCAGCAGCTTATTGGCAGGGGGCGCCGGCTACACCTTC,14,NA,TRBJ1-2,TRBV7-9,TRBD1
CASSLEASGTDTQYF,TGCGCCAGCAGCTTGGAAGCTAGCGGCACAGATACGCAGTATTTT,15,NA,TRBJ2-3,TRBV5-1,NA
CASSRKPRDSSYNEQFF,TGCGCCAGCAGCCGAAAACCCCGGGACAGCTCCTACAATGAGCAGTTCTTC,17,NA,TRBJ2-1,TRBV4-1,TRBD1
CASSPLAAQADTQYF,TGTGCTAGCAGCCCTCTGGCGGCCCAAGCGGATACGCAGTATTTT,15,once,TRBJ2-3,TRBV7-7,NA
CASSYAGTEAFF,TGTGCCAGCAGTTACGCGGGGACTGAAGCTTTCTTT,12,NA,TRBJ1-1,TRBV27,NA
CASSVVDGRSEQYF,TGTGCCAGCAGCGTGGTGGACGGGAGGAGCGAGCAGTACTTC,14,NA,TRBJ2-7,TRBV9,TRBD2
CASSLGPTSGSYEQYF,TGTGCCAGCAGCTTGGGCCCCACTAGCGGGTCCTACGAGCAGTACTTC,16,NA,TRBJ2-7,TRBV5-5,TRBD2
CASSEAPGFGYTF,TGTGCCAGCAGTGAAGCGCCCGGGTTTGGCTACACCTTC,13,NA,TRBJ1-2,TRBV6-1,NA
CASSLGTGDNSPLHF,TGTGCCAGCAGCTTGGGGACAGGGGATAATTCACCCCTCCACTTT,15,few,TRBJ1-6,TRBV5-4,TRBD1
CASSYRGTGGTEAFF,TGTGCCAGCAGTTACCGGGGGACAGGTGGAACTGAAGCTTTCTTT,15,NA,TRBJ1-1,TRBV6-6,TRBD1
CASSPRDSGANVLTF,TGTGCCAGCAGCCCCAGGGACTCTGGGGCCAACGTCCTGACTTTC,15,NA,TRBJ2-6,TRBV5-4,NA
CASSPDRAVGKLFF,TGTGCCAGCAGTCCCGACAGGGCGGTTGGAAAACTGTTTTTT,14,NA,TRBJ1-4,TRBV7-2,TRBD1
CASSYGLAGIYEQYF,TGTGCCAGCAGCTACGGACTAGCGGGAATCTACGAGCAGTACTTC,15,NA,TRBJ2-7,TRBV7-2,TRBD2
CASRPGLAEGKQYF,TGTGCCAGCAGACCCGGACTAGCGGAGGGGAAGCAGTACTTC,14,NA,TRBJ2-7,TRBV3-1/TRBV3-2,TRBD2
CASRNQGANEKLFF,TGTGCCAGCAGGAATCAGGGGGCTAATGAAAAACTGTTTTTT,14,NA,TRBJ1-4,TRBV7-2,TRBD1
CASSLVDSTYEQYF,TGCGCCAGCAGCTTGGTGGACAGTACCTACGAGCAGTACTTC,14,NA,TRBJ2-7,TRBV5-1,NA
CSVRDRGTQYF,TGCAGTGTTCGGGACAGGGGGACCCAGTACTTC,11,few,TRBJ2-5,TRBV20-1,TRBD1
CAWSSFNQPQHF,TGTGCCTGGAGTTCGTTCAATCAGCCCCAGCATTTT,12,NA,TRBJ1-5,TRBV30,NA
CASSLGTAETYEQYF,TGTGCCAGCAGCTTAGGGACAGCAGAGACCTACGAGCAGTACTTC,15,NA,TRBJ2-7,TRBV7-8,NA
CASGGGEDGTEAFF,TGTGCCAGCGGAGGGGGGGAGGATGGCACTGAAGCTTTCTTT,14,NA,TRBJ1-1,TRBV9,NA
CASSYDGGTGDTQYF,TGTGCCAGCAGTTACGATGGGGGGACAGGAGATACGCAGTATTTT,15,NA,TRBJ2-3,TRBV6-5,TRBD1
CASRTGGHSNQPQHF,TGTGCCAGCCGGACAGGGGGACATAGCAATCAGCCCCAGCATTTT,15,once,TRBJ1-5,TRBV6-5,TRBD1
CASSLTARNPNNEQFF,TGTGCCAGCAGCTTAACGGCGCGGAACCCAAACAATGAGCAGTTCTTC,16,NA,TRBJ2-1,TRBV7-3,NA
CASSLGPDGFF,TGTGCCAGCAGTTTAGGGCCAGATGGTTTCTTT,11,NA,TRBJ1-1,TRBV12-3/TRBV12-4,NA
CAWSADRLYEQYF,TGTGCCTGGAGTGCGGACAGACTCTACGAGCAGTACTTC,13,NA,TRBJ2-7,TRBV30,NA
CASSFPDRGGNEQFF,TGTGCCAGCAGTTTCCCAGACAGGGGTGGGAATGAGCAGTTCTTC,15,NA,TRBJ2-1,TRBV6-2/TRBV6-3,TRBD1
CASRPTGGAGEKLFF,TGTGCCAGCAGACCGACAGGGGGCGCGGGAGAAAAACTGTTTTTT,15,NA,TRBJ1-4,TRBV6-5,TRBD1
CASSNRAGNTIYF,TGTGCCAGCAGCAACAGGGCTGGAAACACCATATATTTT,13,few,TRBJ1-3,TRBV6-6,NA
CASSLTRAEAFF,TGTGCCAGCAGTTTGACCCGGGCTGAAGCTTTCTTT,12,NA,TRBJ1-1,TRBV28,NA
CASSEGGSGQETQYF,TGTGCCAGTAGTGAAGGGGGTAGCGGCCAAGAGACCCAGTACTTC,15,NA,TRBJ2-5,TRBV25-1,NA
CASSYVEASTYEQYF,TGTGCCAGCAGTTACGTCGAGGCATCCACCTACGAGCAGTACTTC,15,NA,TRBJ2-7,TRBV6-5,NA
CASSIQGYNQPQHF,TGTGCCAGCAGCATACAGGGTTATAATCAGCCCCAGCATTTT,14,NA,TRBJ1-5,TRBV5-8,NA
CASSLRGISYNEQFF,TGCGCCAGCAGCTTGCGGGGAATCTCCTACAATGAGCAGTTCTTC,15,NA,TRBJ2-1,TRBV5-1,NA
CASSFYSGQNNSPLHF,TGTGCCAGCAGTTTTTACTCTGGACAAAATAATTCACCCCTCCACTTT,16,NA,TRBJ1-6,TRBV28,NA
CASSTRGTVTEAFF,TGTGCCAGCAGCACCAGGGGGACTGTCACTGAAGCTTTCTTT,14,NA,TRBJ1-1,TRBV3-1/TRBV3-2,TRBD1